This section outlines one T cell receptor (beta chain) sequence together with its context. Its antigen remains unknown. Primers for the PCR totalled 60 Vbeta and 13 Jbeta. Only in-frame clones appear in the TCRdb table, and some are missing; sequencing was by immunoSEQ multiplex PCR. The repertoire table contains some 110,000 clones. The germline CDR1 and CDR2 sequences are GTSNPN and SVGIG (reference sequence). The CDR3 totals 14 residues. Trimming cost V 0 bases and J 7 bases, with 15 bases left between them. This record belongs to a study of cytomegalovirus exposure and HLA in healthy donors. Study outcomes and limitations: In a later analysis, DRB1 alleles had the most associated TCRs; HLA-C alleles the fewest.

This sequence joins TRBV30 and TRBJ1-2; D is uncertain. The sequence derives from a man younger than 35 in good health and CMV-seronegative. The sequencing input was PBMCs. CDR3 amino acids: CAWSVMGPLSGYTF. The CDR3 DNA reads as TGTGCCTGGAGTGTAATGGGCCCGTTATCTGGCTACACCTTC.